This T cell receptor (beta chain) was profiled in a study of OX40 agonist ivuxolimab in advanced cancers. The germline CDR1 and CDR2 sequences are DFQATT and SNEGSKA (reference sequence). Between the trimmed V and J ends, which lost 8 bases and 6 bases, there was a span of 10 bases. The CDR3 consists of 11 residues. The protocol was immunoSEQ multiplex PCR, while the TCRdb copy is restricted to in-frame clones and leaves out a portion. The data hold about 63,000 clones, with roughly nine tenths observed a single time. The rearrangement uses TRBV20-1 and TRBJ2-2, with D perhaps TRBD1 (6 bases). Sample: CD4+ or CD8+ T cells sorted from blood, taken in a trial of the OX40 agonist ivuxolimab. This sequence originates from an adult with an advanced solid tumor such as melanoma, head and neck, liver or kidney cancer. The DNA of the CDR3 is TGCAGTACAGGGTCCGCCGGGGAGCTGTTTTTT. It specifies CSTGSAGELFF.